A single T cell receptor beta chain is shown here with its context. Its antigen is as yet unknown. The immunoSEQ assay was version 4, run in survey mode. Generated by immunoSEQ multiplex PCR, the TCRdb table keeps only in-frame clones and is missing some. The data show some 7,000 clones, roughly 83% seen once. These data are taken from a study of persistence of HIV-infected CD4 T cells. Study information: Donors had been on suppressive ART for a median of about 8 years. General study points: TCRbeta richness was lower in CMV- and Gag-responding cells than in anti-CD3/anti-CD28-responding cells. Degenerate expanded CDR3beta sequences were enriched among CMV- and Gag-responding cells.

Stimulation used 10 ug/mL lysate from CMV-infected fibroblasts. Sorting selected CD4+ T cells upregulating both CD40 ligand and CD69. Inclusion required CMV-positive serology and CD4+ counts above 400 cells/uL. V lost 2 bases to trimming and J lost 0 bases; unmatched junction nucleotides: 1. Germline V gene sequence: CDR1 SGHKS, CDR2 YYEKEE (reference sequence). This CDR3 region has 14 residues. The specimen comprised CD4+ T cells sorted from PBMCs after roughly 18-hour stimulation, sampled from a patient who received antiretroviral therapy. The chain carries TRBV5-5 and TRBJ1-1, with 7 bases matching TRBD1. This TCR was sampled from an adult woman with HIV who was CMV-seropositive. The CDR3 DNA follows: TGTGCCAGCAGCTTCGGACAGGTGAACACTGAAGCTTTCTTT. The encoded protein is CASSFGQVNTEAFF.